Each of the 28 T cell receptor beta chains below was sequenced from the same sample in a study of T cells in Graves' hyperthyroidism and ophthalmopathy. The TCR beta CDR3 regions underwent amplification using RNA transcripts as the source. Using the HTBI primer set, a first-round RT-PCR was run on the TCR CDR3. TCRdb passed the multiplex PCR reads through MiXCR, listing each CDR3 protein once. The sample lists approximately 560,000 distinct CDR3 sequences, more than 15% occurring once. What was sequenced was blood. The receptor source for this set is a young woman with Graves' hyperthyroidism.

V and J are TRBV9 and TRBJ2-7; a weak D match, TRBD1 (6 bases). The V end was cut by 2 bases, the J end by 3 bases, with 15 bases between. CDR1 is SGDLS, CDR2 YYNGEE, per germline. CDR3 length: 15 residues. The CDR3 reads CASSVQPRGFYEQYF. The CDR3 region has the DNA TGTGCCAGCAGCGTTCAGCCTAGGGGGTTCTACGAGCAGTACTTC.

This clonotype has a count of ten or more. CDR3: CASSLSLSNTGELFF. The CDR3 nucleotides are TGTGCCAGCAGCTTATCATTATCGAACACCGGGGAGCTGTTTTTT. The V gene is TRBV13, the J gene TRBJ2-2; D is ambiguous. Germline loops: CDR1 PRHDT, CDR2 FYEKMQ (reference sequence). V shed 2 bases and J shed 0 bases, with 7 bases lying between them. The CDR3 covers 15 residues.

This clonotype has a handful of counts. The gene calls are TRBV29-1 and TRBJ2-7; D is unclear. V was shortened by 5 bases and J by 6 bases, with 14 bases between the two germline ends. This CDR3 has 12 residues. CDR1 is SQVTM and CDR2 is ANQGSEA in the germline V gene. The CDR3 coding sequence is TGCAGCGTTTTGACGAGCCTGGGCGAGCAGTACTTC. Residues: CSVLTSLGEQYF.

This clonotype appeared many times. The chain combines TRBV6-1 with TRBJ1-3, with D maybe TRBD1 (5 bases). V gave up 5 bases and J gave up 3 bases, with 11 bases separating them. The CDR3 is 14 amino acids. CDR1 is MNHNS and CDR2 is SASEGT in the germline V gene. In DNA, the CDR3 is TGTGCCAGCAGTTACCGGGGCTATGGAAACACCATATATTTT. It is translated as CASSYRGYGNTIYF.

Many counts were recorded for this clonotype. This chain connects TRBV30 to TRBJ1-4; D not resolved. This CDR3 is 13 amino acids long. Germline V gene lookup returns CDR1 GTSNPN and CDR2 SVGIG (reference sequence). Trimming cost V 3 bases and J 5 bases, with 10 bases left between them. The CDR3 loop is CAWSLRSNEKLFF. CDR3 sequence (DNA): TGTGCCTGGAGCTTAAGGTCCAATGAAAAACTGTTTTTT.

The sample holds many counts of this clonotype. The chain has TRBV27 and TRBJ2-3; the match to TRBD2 covers 7 bases. After removal of 6 bases from V and 3 bases from J, the junction contained 6 bases not matched to a gene. This CDR3 is 14 amino acids long. The V gene's germline CDR1 is MNHEY and CDR2 SMNVEV (reference sequence). DNA of the CDR3: TGTGCCAGCAGATGGCGGGAGCTAACAGATACGCAGTATTTT. This encodes CASRWRELTDTQYF.

In this sample, this clonotype turned up many times. This chain uses TRBV7-2 with TRBJ1-1, with no clear D. The length of the CDR3 is 13 residues. V was shortened by 1 base and J by 3 bases, with 6 bases between the two germline ends. Germline CDR1 SGHTA, CDR2 FQGNSA. Here the CDR3 reads CASSLGSHTEAFF. CDR3 sequence (DNA): TGTGCCAGCAGCTTAGGCTCCCACACTGAAGCTTTCTTT.

This clonotype was seen ten or more times. The rearrangement links TRBV27 to TRBJ2-7; the D is unclear. Germline assignment: CDR1 MNHEY and CDR2 SMNVEV (reference sequence). The CDR3 length is 15 residues. Between the trimmed V and J ends, which lost 5 bases and 2 bases, there was a span of 16 bases. In nucleotides, the CDR3 is TGTGCCAGCAGTATGACTGGGAAAACTCCCTACGAGCAGTACTTC. It codes for CASSMTGKTPYEQYF.

V and J are TRBV29-1 and TRBJ2-7; 9 positions match TRBD1. J lost 2 bases, V lost 3 bases, and 5 bases had no gene match. Germline CDR1 is SQVTM and CDR2 is ANQGSEA. The CDR3 covers 14 residues. CDR3 region: CSVDSGTGTYEQYF. The CDR3, as DNA: TGCAGCGTTGACTCCGGGACAGGGACCTACGAGCAGTACTTC.

This clonotype was seen many times. CDR3 DNA: TGTGCCAGCAGCTCAGACCCCCCGGGAGACAGGTACGAGCAGTACTTC. Protein: CASSSDPPGDRYEQYF. The rearrangement links TRBV7-2 to TRBJ2-7, with D perhaps assigned TRBD1 or TRBD2 (6 bases each). This CDR3 has 16 amino acids. The V end was cut by 4 bases, the J end by 4 bases, with 20 bases between. In germline, CDR1 is SGHTA, CDR2 FQGNSA.

This clonotype was seen many times. The chain combines TRBV5-1 with TRBJ2-3; perhaps TRBD1 as D (7 bases). The CDR3 is 14 amino acids. V gave up 5 bases and J gave up 4 bases, with 14 bases separating them. Germline values: CDR1 SGHRS, CDR2 YFSETQ. The CDR3 DNA follows: TGCGCCAGCAGGAAGACAGGGACTGCAGATACGCAGTATTTT. Its protein product is CASRKTGTADTQYF.

V gene TRBV19 combines with J gene TRBJ2-1; a weak D match, TRBD2 (6 bases). V lost 2 bases, J lost 1 base, and 12 bases lay in between. Per the germline V gene, CDR1 is LNHDA and CDR2 is SQIVND (reference sequence). The CDR3 is made up of 16 amino acids. The CDR3 loop is CASSISSGVSYNEQFF. CDR3 bases: TGTGCCAGTAGTATAAGCTCGGGGGTGTCCTACAATGAGCAGTTCTTC.

The table lists this clonotype with many counts. The gene calls are TRBV24-1 and TRBJ2-7, with D perhaps matching TRBD2 (5 bases). V dropped 4 bases and J dropped 0 bases, with 12 bases sitting between them. The germline CDR1 and CDR2 sequences are KGHDR and SFDVKD. CDR3 length: 15 residues. CDR3 coding DNA: TGTGCCACCAGTGACCGGACTGGAAGCTCCTACGAGCAGTACTTC. Amino acid sequence: CATSDRTGSSYEQYF.

The chain carries TRBV6-1 and TRBJ1-2; D is unresolved. V lost 3 bases, J lost 8 bases, and 19 bases lay in between. The CDR3 is 15 amino acids. CDR1 is MNHNS, CDR2 SASEGT, per germline. CDR3 sequence reads: CASSDVTFGSGGYTF. The CDR3 DNA reads as TGTGCCAGCAGTGACGTGACATTTGGCTCTGGCGGCTACACCTTC.

The gene calls are TRBV7-9 and TRBJ2-6, with 9 positions matching TRBD1. From germline, CDR1 is SEHNR and CDR2 FQNEAQ (reference sequence). V gave up 5 bases and J gave up 0 bases; unmatched junction bases: 5. The CDR3 spans 17 residues. CDR3 amino acids: CASSRPGQGSGANVLTF. CDR3 in DNA: TGTGCCAGCAGCCGCCCGGGACAGGGCTCTGGGGCCAACGTCCTGACTTTC. The entire variable domain, with the rest obtained from reference TRBV7-9 and TRBJ2-6, is as follows: DTGVSQNPRHKITKRGQNVTFRCDPISEHNRLYWYRQTLGQGPEFLTYFQNEAQLEKSRLLSDRFSAERPKGSFSTLEIQRTEQGDSAMYLCASSRPGQGSGANVLTFGAGSRLTVL.

This clonotype showed up many times. V is TRBV6-1 and J is TRBJ1-6; 7 bases map to TRBD1. The germline V gene has CDR1 MNHNS and CDR2 SASEGT. CDR3 length: 15 residues. J was trimmed by 6 bases and V by 6 bases; bases with no gene match: 8. The CDR3 coding sequence is TGTGCCAGCAGAGATACCGGGACAGCTAATTCACCCCTCCACTTT. This gives the protein CASRDTGTANSPLHF.

This sequence joins TRBV27 and TRBJ2-1; tentatively, D is TRBD1 or TRBD2 (7 bases each). The CDR3 contains 13 residues. Trimming removed 5 bases at V and 10 bases at J, with 15 bases between. Germline V CDR1 and CDR2: MNHEY, SMNVEV (reference sequence). CDR3 nucleotide sequence: TGTGCCAGCAGTGAGTCGGGGGGACAGGAGCAGTTCTTC. This encodes CASSESGGQEQFF.

The chain uses TRBV4-1 and TRBJ2-2; 16 bases map to TRBD2. With V trimmed by 2 bases and J by 5 bases, 8 bases remained unmatched. Germline V lookup: CDR1 MGHRA, CDR2 YSYEKL. This CDR3 has 19 amino acids. The CDR3 DNA reads TGCGCCAGCAGCCAACCCGGGACTAGCGGGAGGGCCTGGACCGGGGAGCTGTTTTTT. Protein sequence: CASSQPGTSGRAWTGELFF.

This clonotype appeared many times. The chain links TRBV25-1 to TRBJ2-7; the D gene is possibly TRBD2 (6 bases). Germline assignment: CDR1 MGHDK and CDR2 SYGVNS. This CDR3 is 16 amino acids long. Trimming took 4 bases from V and 0 from J, leaving 16 bases between them. The CDR3 loop reads CASSGPDYRSSYEQYF. CDR3 in DNA: TGTGCCAGCAGTGGCCCGGACTACCGGAGCTCCTACGAGCAGTACTTC.

This clonotype counts as medium-sized. This chain joins TRBV7-3 and TRBJ2-1, with D possibly matching TRBD1 (5 bases). The CDR3 is made up of 13 amino acids. Trimming shortened V by 4 bases and J by 9 bases, and 13 bases separated the two germline ends. CDR1 SGHTA and CDR2 FQGTGA come from the germline V gene. CDR3 sequence reads: CASSSNQGAEQFF. In DNA, the CDR3 is TGTGCCAGCAGCTCCAATCAGGGTGCTGAGCAGTTCTTC. The full variable domain, rest sourced from reference TRBV7-3 and TRBJ2-1, is GAGVSQTPSNKVTEKGKYVELRCDPISGHTALYWYRQSLGQGPEFLIYFQGTGAADDSGLPNDRFFAVRPEGSVSTLKIQRTERGDSAVYLCASSSNQGAEQFFGPGTRLTVL.

CDR3 bases: TGTGCCAGCAGTTTCCCCGCTCTCGCCCCTGAAGCTTTCTTT. This gives the protein CASSFPALAPEAFF. The rearrangement links TRBV6-5 to TRBJ1-1; D remains unclear. There are 14 residues in the CDR3. V shed 4 bases and J shed 6 bases, with 15 bases lying between them. CDR1 and CDR2 (germline): MNHEY, SVGAGI.

This chain joins TRBV15 and TRBJ2-1; possibly TRBD2 for D (6 bases). CDR3 length: 18 amino acids. Germline CDR1 and CDR2: LNHNV and YYDKDF (reference sequence). V was trimmed by 3 bases and J by 0 bases, leaving 18 bases between them. CDR3 residues: CATSSRGYSGSSYNEQFF. CDR3 DNA sequence: TGTGCCACCAGCAGCCGGGGGTATAGCGGAAGCTCCTACAATGAGCAGTTCTTC.

This clonotype turned up a few times. V and J are TRBV15 and TRBJ2-5; no clear D gene. The CDR3 runs 15 residues. Looked up from germline, CDR1 is LNHNV and CDR2 is YYDKDF (reference sequence). V lost 0 bases and J lost 5, with 13 bases in between. In DNA, the CDR3 is TGTGCCACCAGCAGAGATGGTGAGAAGCGCGAGACCCAGTACTTC. It specifies CATSRDGEKRETQYF.

This clonotype appeared many times. The V call is TRBV3-1, the J call TRBJ2-1, with D possibly being TRBD2 (5 bases). This CDR3 comprises 14 residues. The ends were cut back, 5 bases at V and 5 bases at J, with 13 bases in the middle. The germline gives CDR1 LGHDT, CDR2 YNNKEL (reference sequence). Written as DNA, the CDR3 is TGTGCCAGCAGCTATAGCGATAGACACAATGAGCAGTTCTTC. Its translation: CASSYSDRHNEQFF.

Worth noting for this clonotype: With a much larger clone just one base away, this may be a read error. This sequence joins TRBV27 and TRBJ1-4; TRBD1 agrees at 7 bases. J was trimmed by 5 bases and V by 6 bases; bases with no gene match: 6. Germline CDR1 is MNHEY and CDR2 is SMNVEV (reference sequence). This CDR3 contains 14 residues. The DNA of the CDR3 is TGTGCCAGCAGCGCCGGGACAGCAAATGAAAAACTGTTTTTT. Translation: CASSAGTANEKLFF. Filled out from reference TRBV27 and TRBJ1-4, the complete variable domain reads EAQVTQNPRYLITVTGKKLTVTCSQNMNHEYMSWYRQDPGLGLRQIYYSMNVEVTDKGDVPEGYKVSRKEKRNFPLILESPSPNQTSLYFCASSAGTANEKLFFGSGTQLSVL.

The chain combines TRBV4-1 with TRBJ2-7; 11 positions match TRBD1. Trimming cost V 4 bases and J 2 bases; bases outside gene matches: 4. Germline values: CDR1 MGHRA, CDR2 YSYEKL. The CDR3 runs to 15 residues. The CDR3 reads CASSPGQGAPYEQYF. CDR3 coding DNA: TGCGCCAGCAGCCCCGGACAGGGGGCCCCCTACGAGCAGTACTTC.

This clonotype was recorded once. This rearrangement joins TRBV12-3 or TRBV12-4 to TRBJ2-5, with 15 bases that match TRBD2. The CDR3 is made up of 15 amino acids. The junction had 4 bases not matched to a gene; V was cut back by 5 bases and J by 6 bases. The CDR3 spells CASSHGTSGRKTQYF. The CDR3, as DNA: TGTGCCAGCAGTCACGGGACTAGCGGGAGGAAGACCCAGTACTTC.

This clonotype was seen at least ten times. This chain joins TRBV6-1 and TRBJ2-7; 8 bases are shared with TRBD2. Germline CDR1 is MNHNS and CDR2 is SASEGT. Unmatched junction bases numbered 7, after V lost 2 bases and J lost 4 bases. The CDR3 runs to 15 residues. The CDR3 nucleotides read TGTGCCAGCAGTGAATGGAGCGGGAGAGGATACGAGCAGTACTTC. Translating it yields CASSEWSGRGYEQYF.